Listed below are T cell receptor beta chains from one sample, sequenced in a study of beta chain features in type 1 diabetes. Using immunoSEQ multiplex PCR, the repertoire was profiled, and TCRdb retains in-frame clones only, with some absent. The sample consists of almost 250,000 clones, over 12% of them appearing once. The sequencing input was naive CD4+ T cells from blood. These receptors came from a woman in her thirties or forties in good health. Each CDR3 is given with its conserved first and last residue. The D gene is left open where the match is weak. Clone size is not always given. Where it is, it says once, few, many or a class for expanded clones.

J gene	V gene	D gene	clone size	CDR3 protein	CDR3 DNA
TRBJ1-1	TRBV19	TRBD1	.	CASRNYDRVDFF	TGTGCCAGTAGAAACTACGACAGGGTTGATTTCTTT
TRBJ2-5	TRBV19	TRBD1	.	CASRKGQGAETQYF	TGTGCCAGTAGAAAAGGGCAGGGGGCAGAGACCCAGTACTTC
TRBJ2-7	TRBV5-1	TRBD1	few	CASSLQGDNYEQYF	TGCGCCAGCAGCTTGCAGGGGGACAACTACGAGCAGTACTTC
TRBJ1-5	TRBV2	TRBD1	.	CASKPTGEVQPQHF	TGTGCCAGCAAACCGACAGGGGAGGTTCAGCCCCAGCATTTT
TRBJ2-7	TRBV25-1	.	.	CASSEYEEPREQYF	TGTGCCAGCAGTGAATACGAGGAACCCCGCGAGCAGTACTTC
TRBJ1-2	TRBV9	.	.	CASSVGGGEDYGYTF	TGTGCCAGCAGCGTAGGGGGGGGCGAGGACTATGGCTACACCTTC
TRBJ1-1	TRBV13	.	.	CASSTPQGLGTEAFF	TGTGCCAGCAGCACCCCCCAGGGCCTGGGGACTGAAGCTTTCTTT
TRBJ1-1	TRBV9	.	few	CASSVDGRENTEAFF	TGTGCCAGCAGCGTAGACGGCAGGGAGAACACTGAAGCTTTCTTT
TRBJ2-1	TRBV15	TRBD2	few	CATSRAGLAGGQNEQFF	TGTGCCACCAGCAGAGCGGGACTAGCGGGGGGGCAGAATGAGCAGTTCTTC
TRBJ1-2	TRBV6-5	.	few	CASSYSTGGGGYTF	TGTGCCAGCAGTTACTCTACGGGCGGGGGTGGCTACACCTTC
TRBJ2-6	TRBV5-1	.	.	CASSLQGTTGANVLTF	TGCGCCAGCAGCTTGCAGGGGACAACTGGGGCCAACGTCCTGACTTTC
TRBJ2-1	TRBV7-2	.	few	CASSLNGDLYNEQFF	TGTGCCAGCAGCTTAAACGGGGATCTATACAATGAGCAGTTCTTC
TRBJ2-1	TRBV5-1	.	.	CASSLVGGSYNEQFF	TGCGCCAGCAGCTTGGTAGGGGGCTCCTACAATGAGCAGTTCTTC
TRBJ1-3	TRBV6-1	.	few	CASSEAGGRNTIYF	TGTGCCAGCAGTGAAGCGGGAGGGAGAAACACCATATATTTT
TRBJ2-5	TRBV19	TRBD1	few	CASRHAGTGQETQYF	TGTGCCAGTCGTCACGCCGGGACAGGCCAAGAGACCCAGTACTTC
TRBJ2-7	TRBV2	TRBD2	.	CASSERSGSSYEQYF	TGTGCCAGCAGTGAACGTAGCGGGAGCTCCTACGAGCAGTACTTC
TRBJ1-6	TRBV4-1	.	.	CASSQVLRGQRGSPLHF	TGCGCCAGCAGCCAAGTTCTCAGGGGCCAACGGGGATCACCCCTCCACTTT